This paragraph covers one T cell receptor beta chain sequence. Its antigen remains unidentified. These data are taken from a study of T cell responses to AZD1222 COVID-19 vaccine. Notes on the study in general: The repertoires were collected only after the peak T cell response. Baseline antibody screening turned up just six or seven seropositive AZD1222 recipients. It should be noted that donors were predominantly white British and more often female, and clonal diversity was possibly underestimated. Unmutated regions of variants are reportedly targeted by nearly half of spike-specific TCRs.

The CDR3 is 16 amino acids. V shed 4 bases, J shed 8 bases, and the junction held 14 bases outside the gene matches. Looked up from germline, CDR1 is SGHDT and CDR2 is YYEEEE. The table came from immunoSEQ multiplex PCR; TCRdb's copy has only in-frame clones and leaves some out. The sample includes tens of thousands of clones, 88% of them seen just once. Here the sequenced sample was peripheral blood, taken 28 days after the second AZD1222 dose. The chain carries TRBV5-6 and TRBJ1-4; 7 bases fit TRBD1. This clonotype was obtained from an adult who received the AZD1222 COVID-19 vaccine. The CDR3 protein is CASSTLGAGGEEKLFF. In nucleotides, the CDR3 is TGTGCCAGCAGCACCCTTGGGGCAGGGGGGGAAGAAAAACTGTTTTTT. Complete variable domain (other parts from reference TRBV5-6 and TRBJ1-4): DAGVTQSPTHLIKTRGQQVTLRCSPKSGHDTVSWYQQALGQGPQFIFQYYEEEERQRGNFPDRFSGHQFPNYSSELNVNALLLGDSALYLCASSTLGAGGEEKLFFGSGTQLSVL.